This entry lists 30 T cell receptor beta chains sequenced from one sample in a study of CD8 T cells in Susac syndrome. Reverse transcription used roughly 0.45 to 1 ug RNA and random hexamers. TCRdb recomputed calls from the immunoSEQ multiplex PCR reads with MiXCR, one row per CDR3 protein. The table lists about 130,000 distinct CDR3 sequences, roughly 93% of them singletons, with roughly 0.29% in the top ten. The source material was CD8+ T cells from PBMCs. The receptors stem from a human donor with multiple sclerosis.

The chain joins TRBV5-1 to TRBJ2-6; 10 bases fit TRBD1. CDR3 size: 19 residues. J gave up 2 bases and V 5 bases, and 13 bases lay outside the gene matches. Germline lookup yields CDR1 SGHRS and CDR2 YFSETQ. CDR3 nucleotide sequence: TGCGCCAGCAGACCAACGACAGGGGGCGGCCTCCCTGGGGCCAACGTCCTGACTTTC. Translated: CASRPTTGGGLPGANVLTF.

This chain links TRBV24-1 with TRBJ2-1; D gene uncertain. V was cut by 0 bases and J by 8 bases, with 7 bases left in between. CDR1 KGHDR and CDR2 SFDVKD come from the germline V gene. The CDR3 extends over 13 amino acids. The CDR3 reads CATSDLRLDEQFF. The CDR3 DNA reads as TGTGCCACCAGTGATTTGCGTTTGGATGAGCAGTTCTTC.

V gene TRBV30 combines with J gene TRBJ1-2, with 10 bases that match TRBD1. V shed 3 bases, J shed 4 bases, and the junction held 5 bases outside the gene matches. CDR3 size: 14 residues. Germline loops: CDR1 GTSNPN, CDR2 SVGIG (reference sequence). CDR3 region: CAWRRQGAGYGYTF. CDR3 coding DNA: TGTGCCTGGAGGCGACAGGGGGCGGGCTATGGCTACACCTTC.

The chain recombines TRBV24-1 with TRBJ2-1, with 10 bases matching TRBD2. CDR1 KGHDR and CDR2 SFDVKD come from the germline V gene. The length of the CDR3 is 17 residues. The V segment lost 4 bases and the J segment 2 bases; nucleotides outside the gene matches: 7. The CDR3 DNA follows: TGTGCCACCAGTGACCGCTTAGCGGGAGGTCCCTACAATGAGCAGTTCTTC. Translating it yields CATSDRLAGGPYNEQFF.

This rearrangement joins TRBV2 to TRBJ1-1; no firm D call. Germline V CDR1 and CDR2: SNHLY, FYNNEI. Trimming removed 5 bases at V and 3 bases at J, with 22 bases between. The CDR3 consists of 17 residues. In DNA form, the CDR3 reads TGTGCCAGCAGTTGGAGGACGGGTGAATCTAGATACACTGAAGCTTTCTTT. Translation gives CASSWRTGESRYTEAFF.

Written as DNA, the CDR3 is TGTGCCAGCAGCTTGCCGGGGGCTCACACTGAAGCTTTCTTT. It encodes CASSLPGAHTEAFF. The chain couples TRBV5-6 to TRBJ1-1; weak D call: TRBD1 (6 bases). This CDR3 spans 14 amino acids. The germline gives CDR1 SGHDT, CDR2 YYEEEE. V lost 1 base and J 3 bases, leaving 10 bases between the germline ends.

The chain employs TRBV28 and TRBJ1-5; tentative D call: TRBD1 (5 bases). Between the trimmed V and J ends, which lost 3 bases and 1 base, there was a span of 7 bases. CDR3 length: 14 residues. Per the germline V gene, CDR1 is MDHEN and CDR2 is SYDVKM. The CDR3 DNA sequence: TGTGCCAGCAGTTTGGGGGTAAGCAATCAGCCCCAGCATTTT. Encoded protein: CASSLGVSNQPQHF.

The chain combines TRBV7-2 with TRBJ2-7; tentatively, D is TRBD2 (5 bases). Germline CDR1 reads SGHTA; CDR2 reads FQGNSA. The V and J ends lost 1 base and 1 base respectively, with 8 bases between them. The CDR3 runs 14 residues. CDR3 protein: CASSLGTGSYEQYV. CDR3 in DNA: TGTGCCAGCAGCTTAGGGACTGGGTCCTACGAGCAGTACGTC.

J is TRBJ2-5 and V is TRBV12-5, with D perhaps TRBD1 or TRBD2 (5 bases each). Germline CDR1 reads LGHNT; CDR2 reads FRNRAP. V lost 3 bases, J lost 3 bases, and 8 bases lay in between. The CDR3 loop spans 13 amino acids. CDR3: CASGLGTEETQYF. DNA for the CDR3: TGTGCTAGTGGTTTAGGGACGGAAGAGACCCAGTACTTC.

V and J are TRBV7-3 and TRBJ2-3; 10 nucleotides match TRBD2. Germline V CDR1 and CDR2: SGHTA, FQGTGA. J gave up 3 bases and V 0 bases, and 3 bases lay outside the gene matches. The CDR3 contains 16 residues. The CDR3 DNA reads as TGTGCCAGCAGCTTAACATCTAGCGGGAGTACAGATACGCAGTATTTT. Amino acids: CASSLTSSGSTDTQYF.

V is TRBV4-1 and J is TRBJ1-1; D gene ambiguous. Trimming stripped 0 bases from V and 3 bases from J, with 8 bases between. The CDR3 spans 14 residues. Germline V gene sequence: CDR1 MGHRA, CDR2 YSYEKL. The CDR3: CASSQDRLYTEAFF. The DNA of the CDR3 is TGCGCCAGCAGCCAAGACAGGTTGTACACTGAAGCTTTCTTT.

The CDR3 loop is CASSSLQVAGSYEQYF. CDR3 DNA: TGTGCCAGCAGTTCCCTCCAGGTGGCGGGCTCCTACGAGCAGTACTTC. V is TRBV27 and J is TRBJ2-7; TRBD2 is a possible D gene (5 bases). The CDR3 is 16 amino acids. Germline V gene lookup returns CDR1 MNHEY and CDR2 SMNVEV (reference sequence). V was pared by 4 bases and J by 0 bases, with 16 bases between.

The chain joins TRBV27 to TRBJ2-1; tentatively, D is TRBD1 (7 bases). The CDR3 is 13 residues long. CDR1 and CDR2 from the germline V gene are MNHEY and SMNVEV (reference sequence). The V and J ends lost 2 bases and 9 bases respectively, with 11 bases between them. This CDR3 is CASSLAGGGEQFF. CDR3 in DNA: TGTGCCAGCAGTTTAGCAGGGGGAGGTGAGCAGTTCTTC.

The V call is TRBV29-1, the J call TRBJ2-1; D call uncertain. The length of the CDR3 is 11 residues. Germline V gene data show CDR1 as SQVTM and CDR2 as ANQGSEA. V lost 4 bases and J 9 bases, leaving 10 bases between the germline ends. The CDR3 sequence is CSVGARAEQFF. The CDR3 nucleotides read TGCAGCGTTGGGGCTAGGGCTGAGCAGTTCTTC.

Here the CDR3 DNA reads TGTGCCAGCAGCCACAGAATCCCACGGCGGGATACGCAGTATTTT. Amino acid sequence: CASSHRIPRRDTQYF. This rearrangement joins TRBV7-2 to TRBJ2-3; no definite D call. The germline V gene encodes CDR1 SGHTA and CDR2 FQGNSA. The CDR3 has 15 amino acids. Trimming cost V 5 bases and J 6 bases, with 18 bases left between them.

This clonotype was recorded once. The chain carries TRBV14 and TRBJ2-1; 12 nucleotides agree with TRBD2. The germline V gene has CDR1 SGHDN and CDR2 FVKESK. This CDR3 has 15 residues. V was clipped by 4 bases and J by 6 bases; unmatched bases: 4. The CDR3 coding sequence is TGTGCCAGCAGCCTCCTAGCGGGAGGGTTCAATGAGCAGTTCTTC. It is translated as CASSLLAGGFNEQFF. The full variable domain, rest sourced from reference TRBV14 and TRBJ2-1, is EAGVTQFPSHSVIEKGQTVTLRCDPISGHDNLYWYRRVMGKEIKFLLHFVKESKQDESGMPNNRFLAERTGGTYSTLKVQPAELEDSGVYFCASSLLAGGFNEQFFGPGTRLTVL.

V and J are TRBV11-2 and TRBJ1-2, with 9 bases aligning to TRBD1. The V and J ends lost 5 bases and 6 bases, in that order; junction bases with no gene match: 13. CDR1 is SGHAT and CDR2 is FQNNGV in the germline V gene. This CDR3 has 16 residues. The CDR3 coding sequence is TGTGCCAGCAGCCGGGGCCGGGACAGGGAGTATAATGGCTACACCTTC. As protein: CASSRGRDREYNGYTF.

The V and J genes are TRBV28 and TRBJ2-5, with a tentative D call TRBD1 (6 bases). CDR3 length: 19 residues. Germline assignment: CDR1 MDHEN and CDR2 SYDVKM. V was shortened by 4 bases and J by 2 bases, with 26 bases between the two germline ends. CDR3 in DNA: TGTGCCAGCAGTTCGGCGGTGGTATTGGCAGGGGTTGGGCAAGAGACCCAGTACTTC. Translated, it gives CASSSAVVLAGVGQETQYF.

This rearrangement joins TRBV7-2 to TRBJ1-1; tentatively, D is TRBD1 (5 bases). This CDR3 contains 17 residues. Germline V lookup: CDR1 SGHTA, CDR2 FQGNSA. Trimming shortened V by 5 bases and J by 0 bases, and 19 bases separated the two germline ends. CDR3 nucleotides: TGTGCCAGCAGCCCCTGGCACCCCGGGGCAGTGAACACTGAAGCTTTCTTT. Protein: CASSPWHPGAVNTEAFF.

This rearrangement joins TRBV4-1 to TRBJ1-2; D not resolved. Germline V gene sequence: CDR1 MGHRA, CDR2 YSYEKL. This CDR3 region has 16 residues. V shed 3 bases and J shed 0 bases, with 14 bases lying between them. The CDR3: CASSQAEQKSNYGYTF. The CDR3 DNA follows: TGCGCCAGCAGCCAGGCAGAACAGAAGTCTAACTATGGCTACACCTTC.

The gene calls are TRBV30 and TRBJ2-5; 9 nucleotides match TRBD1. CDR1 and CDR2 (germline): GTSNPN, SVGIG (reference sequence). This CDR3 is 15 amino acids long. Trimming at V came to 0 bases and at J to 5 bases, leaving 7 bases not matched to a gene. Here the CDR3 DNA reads TGTGCCTGGAGTGTACACAGGGGGCAGGAGGAGACCCAGTACTTC. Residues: CAWSVHRGQEETQYF.

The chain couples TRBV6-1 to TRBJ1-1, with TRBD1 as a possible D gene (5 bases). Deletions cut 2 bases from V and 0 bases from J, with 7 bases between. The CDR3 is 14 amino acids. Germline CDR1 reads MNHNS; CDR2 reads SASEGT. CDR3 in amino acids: CASSEWGLNTEAFF. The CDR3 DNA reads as TGTGCCAGCAGTGAATGGGGCCTGAACACTGAAGCTTTCTTT.

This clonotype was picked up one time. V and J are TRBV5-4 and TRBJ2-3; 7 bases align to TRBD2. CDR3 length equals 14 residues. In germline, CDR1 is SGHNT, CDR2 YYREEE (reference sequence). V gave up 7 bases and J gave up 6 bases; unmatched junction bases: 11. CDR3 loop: CASGRGAVLDTQYF. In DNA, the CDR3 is TGTGCCAGCGGGAGGGGAGCGGTTCTGGATACGCAGTATTTT.

The CDR3 coding sequence is TGTGCCAGCAGTTATGGACGGGAGAGGGGAACCGGGGAGCTGTTTTTT. Protein product: CASSYGRERGTGELFF. V and J are TRBV6-5 and TRBJ2-2, with D maybe TRBD2 (6 bases). Trimming removed 3 bases from V and 5 bases from J, with 16 bases in between. Germline CDR1 is MNHEY and CDR2 is SVGAGI. The CDR3 consists of 16 residues.

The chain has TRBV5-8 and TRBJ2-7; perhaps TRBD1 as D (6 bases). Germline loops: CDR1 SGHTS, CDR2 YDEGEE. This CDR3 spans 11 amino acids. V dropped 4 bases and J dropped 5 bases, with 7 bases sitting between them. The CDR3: CASSGGHEQYV. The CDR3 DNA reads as TGTGCCAGCAGCGGGGGCCACGAGCAGTACGTC.

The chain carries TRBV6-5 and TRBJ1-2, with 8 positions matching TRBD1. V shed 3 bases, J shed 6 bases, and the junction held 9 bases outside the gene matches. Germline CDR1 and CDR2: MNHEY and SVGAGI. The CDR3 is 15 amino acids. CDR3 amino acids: CASSYRTGNLDGYTF. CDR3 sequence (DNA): TGTGCCAGCAGTTATAGGACAGGGAATTTGGATGGCTACACCTTC.

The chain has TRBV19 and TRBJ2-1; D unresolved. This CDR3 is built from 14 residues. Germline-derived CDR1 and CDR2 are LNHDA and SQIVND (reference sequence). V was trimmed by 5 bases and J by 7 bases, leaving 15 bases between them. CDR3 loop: CASSFLLERNEQFF. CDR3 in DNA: TGTGCCAGTAGTTTCTTGCTAGAGAGGAATGAGCAGTTCTTC.

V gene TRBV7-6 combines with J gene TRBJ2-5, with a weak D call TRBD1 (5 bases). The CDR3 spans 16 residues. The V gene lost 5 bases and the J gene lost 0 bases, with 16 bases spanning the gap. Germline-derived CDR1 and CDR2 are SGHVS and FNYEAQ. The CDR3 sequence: CASSLTRTPYQETQYF. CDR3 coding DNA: TGTGCCAGCAGCCTCACCCGGACACCGTACCAAGAGACCCAGTACTTC.

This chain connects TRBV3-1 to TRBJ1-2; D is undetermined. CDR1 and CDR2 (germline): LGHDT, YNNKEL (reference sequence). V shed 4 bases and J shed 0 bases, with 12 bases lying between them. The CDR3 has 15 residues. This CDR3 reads CASSLGPLANYGYTF. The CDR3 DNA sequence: TGTGCCAGCAGCCTCGGCCCCCTAGCTAACTATGGCTACACCTTC.

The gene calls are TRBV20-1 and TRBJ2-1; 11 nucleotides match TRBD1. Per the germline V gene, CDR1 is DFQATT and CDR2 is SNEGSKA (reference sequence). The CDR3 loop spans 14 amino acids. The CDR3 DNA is TGCAGCCAGCCCGGGACAGGGGGTGACAATGAGCAGTTCTTC. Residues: CSQPGTGGDNEQFF.